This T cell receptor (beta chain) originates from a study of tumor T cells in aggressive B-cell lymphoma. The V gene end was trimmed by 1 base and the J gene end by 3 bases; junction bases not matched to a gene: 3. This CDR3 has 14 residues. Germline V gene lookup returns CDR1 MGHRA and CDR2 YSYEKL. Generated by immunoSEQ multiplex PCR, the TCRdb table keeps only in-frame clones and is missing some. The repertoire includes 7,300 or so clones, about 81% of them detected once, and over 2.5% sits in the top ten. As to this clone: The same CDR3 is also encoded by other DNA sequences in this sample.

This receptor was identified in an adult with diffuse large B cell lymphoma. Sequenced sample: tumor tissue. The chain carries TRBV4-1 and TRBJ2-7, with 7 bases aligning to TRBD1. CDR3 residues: CASSQGDSYYEQYF. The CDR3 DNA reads TGCGCCAGCAGCCAAGGGGACAGCTACTACGAGCAGTACTTC.